Shown below are 19 T cell receptor beta chains from a single sample sequenced in a study of identifying expanded T cells in peripheral blood. The data were produced by immunoSEQ multiplex PCR, yet TCRdb's version contains in-frame clones alone and is incomplete. The sample lists approximately 91,000 clones, 70% to 90% occurring once. The sequenced sample consisted of blood. Receptor source: a person between 18 and 70 years old in good health.

The chain recombines TRBV10-2 with TRBJ2-7, with D perhaps matching TRBD1 or TRBD2 (5 bases each). V gave up 6 bases and J gave up 0 bases, with 9 bases separating them. Germline V gene sequence: CDR1 WSHSY, CDR2 SAAADI. The CDR3 has 13 amino acids. The CDR3 spells CASRPGPSYEQYF. CDR3 DNA sequence: TGCGCCAGCAGACCGGGACCCTCCTACGAGCAGTACTTC.

CDR3 coding DNA: TGTGCCAGCAATCGGGACGCAGCATCTAAAGAGACCCAGTACTTC. This sequence encodes CASNRDAASKETQYF. V gene TRBV6-5 combines with J gene TRBJ2-5; D might be TRBD1 or TRBD2, each matching 5 bases. This CDR3 has 15 residues. V shed 7 bases and J shed 3 bases, with 18 bases lying between them. Germline loops: CDR1 MNHEY, CDR2 SVGAGI.

The chain employs TRBV7-3 and TRBJ2-3; possibly TRBD2 for D (6 bases). Trimming pared 4 bases from V and 10 bases from J, leaving 15 bases between. The CDR3 loop spans 13 amino acids. The germline V gene has CDR1 SGHTA and CDR2 FQGTGA. The CDR3 loop is CASSSATRFSQYF. CDR3 sequence (DNA): TGTGCCAGCAGCTCCGCGACTAGGTTCTCGCAGTATTTT.

The rearrangement joins TRBV19 to TRBJ2-7; 12 nucleotides agree with TRBD2. The J segment lost 3 bases and the V segment lost 5 bases, leaving 11 bases of the junction unmatched. CDR1 and CDR2 (germline): LNHDA, SQIVND (reference sequence). This CDR3 contains 17 residues. CDR3 in DNA: TGTGCCAGTAGTTCACAGGGTCGGGGACTAGCGGGCTACGAGCAGTACTTC. This encodes CASSSQGRGLAGYEQYF. The whole variable domain, remainder taken from reference TRBV19 and TRBJ2-7, is DGGITQSPKYLFRKEGQNVTLSCEQNLNHDAMYWYRQDPGQGLRLIYYSQIVNDFQKGDIAEGYSVSREKKESFPLTVTSAQKNPTAFYLCASSSQGRGLAGYEQYFGPGTRLTVT.

The V and J genes are TRBV7-7 and TRBJ2-5, with TRBD2 identical over 15 bases. This CDR3 contains 17 residues. CDR1 and CDR2 (germline): SSHAT, FNYEAQ (reference sequence). With V trimmed by 4 bases and J by 1 base, 4 bases remained unmatched. CDR3 sequence: CASSSGLAGGPQETQYF. The CDR3 DNA reads as TGTGCCAGCAGCTCCGGACTAGCGGGAGGGCCCCAAGAGACCCAGTACTTC.

V and J are TRBV18 and TRBJ2-7; D may be TRBD1 (5 bases). The CDR3 is 16 amino acids. Trimming took off 0 bases at V and 9 bases at J, with 21 bases between the two ends. Germline CDR1 is KGHSH and CDR2 is LQKENI. DNA of the CDR3: TGTGCCAGCTCACCACCGGACATATCGCGTGTTTTCGGGCAGTACTTC. The encoded protein is CASSPPDISRVFGQYF.

The chain couples TRBV30 to TRBJ2-2; 7 bases match TRBD2. This CDR3 has 15 amino acids. The V segment lost 7 bases and the J segment 2 bases; nucleotides outside the gene matches: 10. Germline-derived CDR1 and CDR2 are GTSNPN and SVGIG (reference sequence). For the CDR3, the DNA is TGTGCCTACGACCTAAGCGGGACCAACACCGGGGAGCTGTTTTTT. This encodes CAYDLSGTNTGELFF.

The chain links TRBV23-1 to TRBJ2-4; weak D call: TRBD2 (5 bases). TRBV23-1 is filed as an ORF, its function uncertain. The CDR3 length is 17 residues. With 8 bases removed from V and 0 bases from J, the gap between germline ends came to 20 bases. This CDR3 reads CASHRREKFLAKNIQYF. For the CDR3, the DNA is TGCGCCAGCCACCGAAGGGAGAAATTCCTAGCCAAAAACATTCAGTACTTC.

This chain uses TRBV2 with TRBJ2-7; no firm D call. There are 12 residues in the CDR3. V dropped 7 bases and J dropped 3 bases, with 10 bases sitting between them. Germline V gives CDR1 SNHLY, CDR2 FYNNEI. In DNA form, the CDR3 reads TGTGCCAGCATCGACTCATTCTACGAGCAGTACTTC. Amino acid sequence: CASIDSFYEQYF.

This chain links TRBV20-1 with TRBJ1-4; D call uncertain. The germline V and J ends were trimmed by 0 bases and 5 bases, with 1 base remaining between them. This CDR3 has 11 amino acids. Germline CDR1 reads DFQATT; CDR2 reads SNEGSKA (reference sequence). CDR3 protein: CSARENEKLFF. The CDR3 bases are TGCAGTGCTAGAGAGAATGAAAAACTGTTTTTT.

The V call is TRBV18, the J call TRBJ2-1; no definite D call. CDR1 and CDR2 from the germline V gene are KGHSH and LQKENI. The CDR3 consists of 16 residues. Trimming removed 3 bases at V and 0 bases at J, with 12 bases between. CDR3 loop: CASSPELKSSYNEQFF. The CDR3 coding sequence is TGTGCCAGCTCACCCGAGCTGAAGAGCTCCTACAATGAGCAGTTCTTC.

This chain connects TRBV5-1 to TRBJ1-1; perhaps TRBD1 as D (5 bases). Trimming left V 1 base short and J 5 bases short, with 12 bases between. Germline CDR1 is SGHRS and CDR2 is YFSETQ. This CDR3 has 14 amino acids. The CDR3 sequence is CASSLSDGGTEAFF. For the CDR3, the DNA is TGCGCCAGCAGCTTGTCGGATGGGGGGACTGAAGCTTTCTTT.

V gene TRBV25-1 combines with J gene TRBJ1-4, with D perhaps matching TRBD1 (6 bases). This CDR3 has 15 amino acids. Per germline, CDR1 MGHDK and CDR2 SYGVNS. Deletions cut 7 bases from V and 5 bases from J, with 17 bases between. CDR3 DNA: TGTGCCAGCAAGCAGGGGACGGCGAGGAATGAAAAACTGTTTTTT. This encodes CASKQGTARNEKLFF. The full variable domain, completed using reference TRBV25-1 and TRBJ1-4, is EADIYQTPRYLVIGTGKKITLECSQTMGHDKMYWYQQDPGMELHLIHYSYGVNSTEKGDLSSESTVSRIRTEHFPLTLESARPSHTSQYLCASKQGTARNEKLFFGSGTQLSVL.

V gene TRBV2 combines with J gene TRBJ1-4, with D possibly matching TRBD1 (6 bases). This CDR3 is built from 16 residues. V was cut by 2 bases and J by 3 bases, with 13 bases left in between. CDR1 and CDR2 (germline): SNHLY, FYNNEI. CDR3 in DNA: TGTGCCAGCAGTGAAACACAGGGAGGGGCTAATGAAAAACTGTTTTTT. As protein: CASSETQGGANEKLFF.

This clone was seen a handful of times. Here the CDR3 DNA reads TGTGCCAGCAGTGGGGCGGGGGGGGCAGAGACCCAGTACTTC. Translation: CASSGAGGAETQYF. This rearrangement joins TRBV6-1 to TRBJ2-5; 9 nucleotides match TRBD2. J gave up 4 bases and V 4 bases, and 4 bases lay outside the gene matches. The CDR3 has 14 amino acids. The germline V gene encodes CDR1 MNHNS and CDR2 SASEGT.

This chain connects TRBV9 to TRBJ2-3, with TRBD2 matching over 8 bases. Germline V gives CDR1 SGDLS, CDR2 YYNGEE. CDR3 size: 17 residues. With V trimmed by 4 bases and J by 3 bases, 13 bases remained unmatched. The CDR3: CASSSRLASTTTDTQYF. The CDR3 bases are TGTGCCAGCAGCTCCCGACTAGCGAGCACGACGACAGATACGCAGTATTTT.

This rearrangement joins TRBV23-1 to TRBJ2-7; weak D call: TRBD1 (5 bases). TRBV23-1 is designated an ORF whose function remains uncertain. The ends were cut back, 0 bases at V and 5 bases at J, with 20 bases in the middle. The CDR3 is made up of 17 amino acids. This chain's CDR3 is CASSQSFVGQKGHEQYF. CDR3 sequence (DNA): TGCGCCAGCAGTCAATCGTTTGTTGGACAAAAAGGCCACGAGCAGTACTTC.

The chain carries TRBV18 and TRBJ2-2; TRBD1 is a possible D gene (5 bases). V was cut by 4 bases and J by 4 bases, with 10 bases left in between. This CDR3 has 14 amino acids. The V gene's germline CDR1 is KGHSH and CDR2 LQKENI. CDR3 in amino acids: CASSRTTGTGELFF. CDR3 nucleotides: TGTGCCAGCTCACGTACCACAGGCACCGGGGAGCTGTTTTTT.

Concerning this clone itself: A read error may produce the germline difference seen at one junction end. The genes are TRBV9 and TRBJ2-2, with D possibly matching TRBD2 (5 bases). Germline loops: CDR1 SGDLS, CDR2 YYNGEE. The CDR3 sequence is 11 residues long. The CDR3 DNA reads TGTGCCAGCAAGCAGCACCGGGGAGCTGTTTTT. Its translation: CASKQHRGAVF. Complete variable domain (other parts from reference TRBV9 and TRBJ2-2): DSGVTQTPKHLITATGQRVTLRCSPRSGDLSVYWYQQSLDQGLQFLIQYYNGEERAKGNILERFSAQQFPDLHSELNLSSLELGDSALYFCASKQHRGAVFGEGSRLTVL.